Presented here are 24 T cell receptor beta chains from one specimen sequenced in a study of CD4+ T cells in melanoma. Method: immunoSEQ multiplex PCR; TCRdb's copy keeps in-frame clones and lacks some. The data show more than 90,000 clones, with about 90% seen just once and around 3% held by the top ten. The sample comprised peripheral blood. The receptors were gathered from a human donor with melanoma.

The genes are TRBV5-6 and TRBJ2-6; D ambiguous. V was trimmed by 1 base and J by 0 bases, leaving 11 bases between them. Germline CDR1 is SGHDT and CDR2 is YYEEEE. The CDR3 contains 17 residues. The CDR3 DNA sequence: TGTGCCAGCAGCTTGTTAGGCAGTAGCTCTGGGGCCAACGTCCTGACTTTC. It specifies CASSLLGSSSGANVLTF.

The chain recombines TRBV13 with TRBJ1-1; no firm D call. V was trimmed by 4 bases and J by 1 base, leaving 10 bases between them. The CDR3 length is 14 residues. Germline-derived CDR1 and CDR2 are PRHDT and FYEKMQ (reference sequence). The CDR3, as DNA: TGTGCCAGCAGCTCCCTCCGGGGGAACACTGAAGCTTTCTTT. Its translation: CASSSLRGNTEAFF.

The chain joins TRBV7-3 to TRBJ2-3; 8 bases fit TRBD2. J lost 6 bases, V lost 4 bases, and 6 bases had no gene match. The CDR3 covers 14 residues. CDR1 is SGHTA and CDR2 is FQGTGA in the germline V gene. This CDR3 is CASSSSGGQDTQYF. The CDR3 DNA sequence: TGTGCCAGCAGCTCCTCGGGGGGGCAGGATACGCAGTATTTT.

The gene calls are TRBV23-1 and TRBJ2-7; 11 positions agree with TRBD1. TRBV23-1 is an ORF for which the function is uncertain. The CDR3 spans 15 residues. V lost 6 bases and J lost 3; bases outside the gene matches: 7. CDR3 residues: CASSPAGTGGYEQYF. The CDR3 region has the DNA TGCGCCAGCAGCCCCGCCGGGACAGGGGGCTACGAGCAGTACTTC.

This clone is a singleton in its sample. The V and J genes are TRBV4-3 and TRBJ2-5; 7 positions match TRBD2. Judging by the DNA end, TRBJ2-7 fits better; the J call may be wrong. The CDR3 runs to 15 residues. The germline gives CDR1 LGHNA, CDR2 YSLEER. This CDR3 is CASSRDYLSSYEQYF. CDR3 bases: TGCGCCAGCAGCAGGGACTACCTGAGCTCCTACGAGCAGTACTTC.

This sequence joins TRBV7-2 and TRBJ2-3; 9 nucleotides match TRBD2. CDR1 and CDR2 (germline): SGHTA, FQGNSA. This CDR3 is built from 16 residues. The junction had 8 bases not matched to a gene; V was cut back by 5 bases and J by 2 bases. Here the CDR3 reads CASSPEAGGLTDTQYF. The CDR3, as DNA: TGTGCCAGCAGCCCGGAAGCGGGAGGACTCACAGATACGCAGTATTTT.

The chain has TRBV19 and TRBJ2-1, with 11 bases fitting TRBD1. The ends lost 4 bases at V and 8 bases at J; junction bases unmatched: 10. Germline CDR1 and CDR2: LNHDA and SQIVND (reference sequence). The CDR3 runs 16 residues. The CDR3 DNA reads as TGTGCCAGTAGTACCGGTCGGACAGGGGGCTTGGATGAGCAGTTCTTC. As protein: CASSTGRTGGLDEQFF.

The rearrangement links TRBV6-5 to TRBJ2-7; D is unresolved. V dropped 4 bases and J dropped 3 bases, with 13 bases sitting between them. This CDR3 region has 14 residues. Germline V gives CDR1 MNHEY, CDR2 SVGAGI. The CDR3 DNA sequence: TGTGCCAGCAGTTTCCAAGAGAGGTTCTACGAGCAGTACTTC. It codes for CASSFQERFYEQYF.

V and J are TRBV7-3 and TRBJ2-1; TRBD2 matches at 14 bases. Germline V lookup: CDR1 SGHTA, CDR2 FQGTGA. Trimming cost V 4 bases and J 8 bases; bases outside gene matches: 7. This CDR3 contains 16 residues. CDR3 sequence reads: CASSSRTSGRIYEQFF. The CDR3 DNA sequence: TGTGCCAGCAGCTCTCGGACTAGCGGGAGGATCTATGAGCAGTTCTTC.

This chain joins TRBV6-5 and TRBJ1-6; D uncertain. Between the trimmed V and J ends, which lost 6 bases and 5 bases, there was a span of 14 bases. The CDR3 is 15 residues long. Germline CDR1 reads MNHEY; CDR2 reads SVGAGI. The CDR3 is CASSVGTRNNSPLHF. CDR3 sequence (DNA): TGTGCCAGCAGCGTGGGCACGCGGAATAATTCACCCCTCCACTTT.

The table lists this clone with a count of one. The chain is built from TRBV19 and TRBJ1-5; D not resolved. Germline V CDR1 and CDR2: LNHDA, SQIVND (reference sequence). Trimming cost V 0 bases and J 7 bases, with 13 bases left between them. This CDR3 has 15 amino acids. In nucleotides, the CDR3 is TGTGCCAGTAGTATAGAACCCCGAGGAGGGCAGCCCCAGCATTTT. Its protein product is CASSIEPRGGQPQHF.

The V gene is TRBV11-1, the J gene TRBJ2-7; D remains unclear. CDR3 size: 16 residues. Germline assignment: CDR1 SGHAT and CDR2 FQDESV (reference sequence). V lost 1 base and J lost 5, with 18 bases in between. The chain's CDR3 is CASSLVSTVPVHEQYF. For the CDR3, the DNA is TGTGCCAGCAGCTTAGTTTCCACGGTTCCCGTCCACGAGCAGTACTTC.

V gene TRBV4-1 combines with J gene TRBJ2-3; 13 nucleotides align to TRBD2. Germline V lookup: CDR1 MGHRA, CDR2 YSYEKL. With V trimmed by 2 bases and J by 0 bases, 2 bases remained unmatched. The length of the CDR3 is 17 residues. For the CDR3, the DNA is TGCGCCAGCAGCCAATTGGGACTAGCGGGGAGCACAGATACGCAGTATTTT. This codes for CASSQLGLAGSTDTQYF.

The chain combines TRBV5-1 with TRBJ2-7, with 7 nucleotides matching TRBD1. Trimming at V came to 0 bases and at J to 7 bases, leaving 7 bases not matched to a gene. The CDR3 length is 14 residues. Germline V gene data show CDR1 as SGHRS and CDR2 as YFSETQ. CDR3 DNA sequence: TGCGCCAGCAGCTTGGATGGACAGGCTCGAGAGCAGTACTTC. The encoded protein is CASSLDGQAREQYF.

In the case of this clone: This same CDR3 is encoded by further DNA sequences in the sample. This sequence joins TRBV4-3 and TRBJ2-3, with D unresolved. CDR3 length: 16 residues. CDR1 LGHNA and CDR2 YSLEER come from the germline V gene. Trimming left V 0 bases short and J 0 bases short, with 10 bases between. The CDR3 region is CASSQDTDYSTDTQYF. CDR3 bases: TGCGCCAGCAGCCAAGATACGGATTATAGCACAGATACGCAGTATTTT.

J is TRBJ1-1 and V is TRBV27; perhaps TRBD1 as D (6 bases). Germline V gene sequence: CDR1 MNHEY, CDR2 SMNVEV (reference sequence). V gave up 6 bases and J gave up 5 bases, with 13 bases separating them. The length of the CDR3 is 13 residues. CDR3 in DNA: TGTGCCAGCAGGCTACAGGGACGGACTGAAGCTTTCTTT. As protein: CASRLQGRTEAFF.

The rearrangement uses TRBV28 and TRBJ1-2; possible D gene TRBD1, 6 bases. The germline CDR1 and CDR2 sequences are MDHEN and SYDVKM. This CDR3 is built from 16 residues. V lost 5 bases and J lost 5, with 21 bases in between. For the CDR3, the DNA is TGTGCCAGCAGTCAAAGAGCCGGTCAGGGGTATTATGGCTACACCTTC. It translates to CASSQRAGQGYYGYTF.

The V gene is TRBV7-3, the J gene TRBJ1-6; D is perhaps TRBD1 (5 bases). The CDR3 extends over 15 amino acids. In germline, CDR1 is SGHTA, CDR2 FQGTGA. Trimming took off 5 bases at V and 9 bases at J, with 17 bases between the two ends. CDR3 sequence (DNA): TGTGCCAGCAGCCCTTCGGACATGAGCAGTTCACCCCTCCACTTT. Protein: CASSPSDMSSSPLHF.

This rearrangement joins TRBV9 to TRBJ1-4, with unresolved D. Per germline, CDR1 SGDLS and CDR2 YYNGEE. V lost 0 bases, J lost 5 bases, and 17 bases lay in between. The CDR3 has 17 amino acids. The CDR3 reads CASSVGGTWQPNEKLFF. The CDR3 DNA is TGTGCCAGCAGCGTAGGAGGAACGTGGCAGCCGAATGAAAAACTGTTTTTT.

V gene TRBV5-1 combines with J gene TRBJ2-2; tentative D call: TRBD2 (6 bases). CDR1 SGHRS and CDR2 YFSETQ come from the germline V gene. This CDR3 has 16 amino acids. V lost 4 bases to trimming and J lost 4 bases, with 17 bases between them. CDR3 nucleotide sequence: TGCGCCAGCAGCCGAGGCGGGGTTGGGGGCACCGGGGAGCTGTTTTTT. Translating it yields CASSRGGVGGTGELFF.

The genes are TRBV18 and TRBJ2-1; D may be TRBD2 (6 bases). With 0 bases removed from V and 8 bases from J, the gap between germline ends came to 14 bases. CDR3 size: 15 residues. CDR1 and CDR2 from the germline V gene are KGHSH and LQKENI. CDR3: CASSPPSTSKDEQFF. The CDR3 bases are TGTGCCAGCTCACCACCGTCAACTAGCAAGGATGAGCAGTTCTTC.

The chain joins TRBV7-2 to TRBJ1-2; no reliable D call. Trimming took off 4 bases at V and 4 bases at J, with 10 bases between the two ends. Germline CDR1 reads SGHTA; CDR2 reads FQGNSA. The CDR3 extends over 13 amino acids. The CDR3 loop reads CASSSRTGYGYTF. As DNA, the CDR3 is TGTGCCAGCAGCTCCCGGACGGGCTATGGCTACACCTTC.

The chain couples TRBV19 to TRBJ1-4, with no clear D. In germline, CDR1 is LNHDA, CDR2 SQIVND (reference sequence). The length of the CDR3 is 15 residues. V lost 3 bases and J lost 8, with 16 bases in between. The CDR3 sequence: CASSIGVGLEEKLFF. The CDR3 DNA reads as TGTGCCAGTAGTATCGGCGTGGGGTTAGAGGAAAAACTGTTTTTT.

The rearrangement links TRBV11-2 to TRBJ1-1; a possible D gene is TRBD1 (5 bases). There are 14 residues in the CDR3. Germline CDR1 SGHAT, CDR2 FQNNGV. The germline V and J ends were trimmed by 1 base and 7 bases, with 13 bases remaining between them. This CDR3 is CASSLGVGAVEAFF. CDR3 sequence (DNA): TGTGCCAGCAGCTTAGGGGTTGGGGCAGTTGAAGCTTTCTTT.